Below, 22 T cell receptor beta chains from the same sample are listed, as sequenced in a study of blood T cell repertoires in COVID-19. Repertoires were generated with immunoSEQ multiplex PCR, while TCRdb's copy carries only in-frame clones and drops some. The table lists fewer than 350,000 clones, 86% of them singletons. Sample: peripheral blood. Source of these receptors: a woman in her twenties or thirties with COVID-19, enrolled during active disease.

Only one count was recorded for this clone. The chain has TRBV5-4 and TRBJ1-1, with a weak D call TRBD1 (6 bases). CDR3 size: 12 residues. Germline V gives CDR1 SGHNT, CDR2 YYREEE (reference sequence). The V gene lost 0 bases and the J gene lost 9 bases, with 9 bases spanning the gap. CDR3 nucleotide sequence: TGTGCCAGCAGCTTGGACAGGGTACAAGCTTTCTTT. Amino acid sequence: CASSLDRVQAFF.

The V gene is TRBV11-3, the J gene TRBJ1-1, with TRBD1 matching 8 bases. V trimming: 5 bases; J trimming: 8 bases; junction bases outside the gene matches: 16. This CDR3 region has 16 residues. Germline lookup yields CDR1 SGHNT and CDR2 YENEEA. This chain's CDR3 is CASSLHGGTGGGEAFF. The CDR3 DNA follows: TGTGCCAGCAGCCTCCACGGGGGAACAGGGGGTGGAGAAGCTTTCTTT.

This chain uses TRBV18 with TRBJ2-3, with TRBD1 matching over 9 bases. The CDR3 has 14 amino acids. Germline assignment: CDR1 KGHSH and CDR2 LQKENI. V lost 3 bases and J lost 5; bases outside the gene matches: 3. DNA for the CDR3: TGTGCCAGCTCACCGGACAGGGGAAGAGATACGCAGTATTTT. As protein: CASSPDRGRDTQYF. Full variable domain (rest looked up from reference TRBV18 and TRBJ2-3): NAGVMQNPRHLVRRRGQEARLRCSPMKGHSHVYWYRQLPEEGLKFMVYLQKENIIDESGMPKERFSAEFPKEGPSILRIQQVVRGDSAAYFCASSPDRGRDTQYFGPGTRLTVL.

This clone has only a few counts. The V and J genes are TRBV6-5 and TRBJ1-1, with D perhaps matching TRBD1 (5 bases). The CDR3 spans 12 residues. The V end lost 9 bases, the J end lost 4 bases, and 12 bases lay between the germline ends. Germline CDR1 reads MNHEY; CDR2 reads SVGAGI. The CDR3 is CASRQGSTEAFF. The CDR3 region has the DNA TGTGCCAGTCGTCAGGGAAGCACTGAAGCTTTCTTT.

The rearrangement links TRBV11-2 to TRBJ2-1; D gene unclear. Germline values: CDR1 SGHAT, CDR2 FQNNGV. The V and J ends lost 10 bases and 9 bases respectively, with 25 bases between them. CDR3 length: 15 residues. The DNA of the CDR3 is TGTGCCACCTCGGAGTCCGTGGCGATACGAGTTGAGCAGTTCTTC. Its protein is CATSESVAIRVEQFF.

Only a few counts were recorded for this clone. This sequence joins TRBV7-9 and TRBJ1-1; a possible D gene is TRBD1 (5 bases). In germline, CDR1 is SEHNR, CDR2 FQNEAQ (reference sequence). This CDR3 is 12 amino acids long. V lost 7 bases and J 11 bases, leaving 17 bases between the germline ends. In DNA, the CDR3 is TGTGCCAGCACCCAGAGTGGCGGGGGGGCTTTCTTT. It translates to CASTQSGGGAFF. Supplemented by reference TRBV7-9 and TRBJ1-1, the full variable domain reads DTGVSQNPRHKITKRGQNVTFRCDPISEHNRLYWYRQTLGQGPEFLTYFQNEAQLEKSRLLSDRFSAERPKGSFSTLEIQRTEQGDSAMYLCASTQSGGGAFFGQGTRLTVV.

This clone was observed once. The CDR3: CASRIKGGGSTDTQYF. The CDR3 bases are TGTGCCAGCAGAATAAAAGGGGGGGGAAGCACAGATACGCAGTATTTT. V gene TRBV7-2 combines with J gene TRBJ2-3; tentatively, D is TRBD2 (7 bases). This CDR3 spans 16 amino acids. Looked up from germline, CDR1 is SGHTA and CDR2 is FQGNSA. Deletions cut 6 bases from V and 0 bases from J, with 16 bases between. The whole variable domain, remainder taken from reference TRBV7-2 and TRBJ2-3, is GAGVSQSPSNKVTEKGKDVELRCDPISGHTALYWYRQSLGQGLEFLIYFQGNSAPDKSGLPSDRFSAERTGGSVSTLTIQRTQQEDSAVYLCASRIKGGGSTDTQYFGPGTRLTVL.

This clone turned up a few times. V is TRBV6-4 and J is TRBJ2-3; 10 bases fit TRBD2. The CDR3 has 14 residues. With V trimmed by 3 bases and J by 4 bases, 1 base remained unmatched. Germline CDR1 reads MRHNA; CDR2 reads SNTAGT. As DNA, the CDR3 is TGTGCCAGCAGTGAAAGCGGGGGGGCAGATACGCAGTATTTT. It translates to CASSESGGADTQYF.

This chain joins TRBV11-3 and TRBJ2-5, with 8 bases matching TRBD2. In germline, CDR1 is SGHNT, CDR2 YENEEA. The CDR3 is 15 amino acids. The J segment lost 4 bases and the V segment lost 5 bases, leaving 9 bases of the junction unmatched. CDR3 in amino acids: CASSPGGLAGETQYF. The CDR3 region has the DNA TGTGCCAGCAGCCCCGGTGGGCTAGCGGGAGAGACCCAGTACTTC. The full variable domain, completed using reference TRBV11-3 and TRBJ2-5, is EAGVVQSPRYKIIEKKQPVAFWCNPISGHNTLYWYLQNLGQGPELLIRYENEEAVDDSQLPKDRFSAERLKGVDSTLKIQPAELGDSAVYLCASSPGGLAGETQYFGPGTRLLVL.

The chain has TRBV7-9 and TRBJ2-1; TRBD1 agrees at 7 bases. The V gene's germline CDR1 is SEHNR and CDR2 FQNEAQ (reference sequence). J was trimmed by 6 bases and V by 5 bases; bases with no gene match: 10. The CDR3 is made up of 15 amino acids. In nucleotides, the CDR3 is TGTGCCAGCAGCGATGATATCGCAGGGGGCAATGAGCAGTTCTTC. Translating gives CASSDDIAGGNEQFF.

This chain links TRBV6-6 with TRBJ2-5; D may be TRBD1 (5 bases). The V and J ends lost 2 bases and 5 bases respectively, with 15 bases between them. Germline CDR1 reads MNHNY; CDR2 reads SVGAGI (reference sequence). The CDR3 totals 15 residues. The DNA for the CDR3 is TGTGCCAGCAGTTACGTAGGGGTTTTGTCCGAGACCCAGTACTTC. Protein product: CASSYVGVLSETQYF.

This clone was picked up a small number of times. The chain couples TRBV3-1 (or the pseudogene TRBV3-2) to TRBJ1-2; D perhaps matches TRBD1 (6 bases). Germline CDR1 reads LGHDT; CDR2 reads YNNKEL (reference sequence). The CDR3 spans 15 residues. V was clipped by 2 bases and J by 4 bases, with 14 bases between them. The chain's CDR3 is CASSQRGNGRYGYTF. The CDR3 nucleotides are TGTGCCAGCAGCCAAAGGGGGAACGGTCGCTATGGCTACACCTTC.

This rearrangement joins TRBV5-1 to TRBJ2-3, with 11 bases aligning to TRBD1. V trimming: 2 bases; J trimming: 3 bases; junction bases outside the gene matches: 5. Germline lookup yields CDR1 SGHRS and CDR2 YFSETQ. The CDR3 length is 16 residues. CDR3: CASSFGTGGTTDTQYF. The CDR3 DNA is TGCGCCAGCAGCTTTGGGACAGGGGGGACTACAGATACGCAGTATTTT.

The chain has TRBV2 and TRBJ2-5; 8 bases line up with TRBD2. Germline CDR1 reads SNHLY; CDR2 reads FYNNEI. The CDR3 runs to 16 residues. J was trimmed by 5 bases and V by 3 bases; bases with no gene match: 11. CDR3 sequence: CASSEGGGGLAETQYF. For the CDR3, the DNA is TGTGCCAGCAGTGAGGGAGGCGGGGGGCTGGCGGAGACCCAGTACTTC.

This chain links TRBV30 with TRBJ2-7; 9 bases agree with TRBD2. CDR1 and CDR2 (germline): GTSNPN, SVGIG (reference sequence). V was pared by 3 bases and J by 9 bases, with 12 bases of the junction left unmatched. This CDR3 has 14 residues. The CDR3 region is CAWRKLTSGLGQYF. Written as DNA, the CDR3 is TGTGCCTGGAGGAAGCTGACTAGCGGTCTCGGGCAGTACTTC.

The gene calls are TRBV11-2 and TRBJ2-7; no clear D. Germline CDR1 SGHAT, CDR2 FQNNGV. Trimming pared 2 bases from V and 3 bases from J, leaving 5 bases between. This CDR3 is 12 amino acids long. The CDR3 region is CASSLRVYEQYF. CDR3 DNA sequence: TGTGCCAGCAGCTTACGGGTCTACGAGCAGTACTTC.

V usage is TRBV6-5 and J usage is TRBJ2-7; D ambiguous. Germline CDR1 is MNHEY and CDR2 is SVGAGI. The CDR3 runs to 13 residues. The germline V and J ends were trimmed by 2 bases and 2 bases, with 7 bases remaining between them. The DNA for the CDR3 is TGTGCCAGCAGTTACGAGGCAGCCTACGAGCAGTACTTC. This encodes CASSYEAAYEQYF.

The CDR3 nucleotides are TGTGCCAGTAAACGGCGGGGGGGCGAGGCAGATACGCAGTATTTT. This translates into CASKRRGGEADTQYF. The chain joins TRBV6-5 to TRBJ2-3; 9 positions agree with TRBD2. The CDR3 contains 15 residues. Germline V gene sequence: CDR1 MNHEY, CDR2 SVGAGI. Germline trimming cut 9 bases from V and 4 bases from J; bases unmatched to any gene: 11.

This chain joins TRBV5-1 and TRBJ2-7; D is perhaps TRBD2 (6 bases). The CDR3 is made up of 15 amino acids. CDR1 and CDR2 from the germline V gene are SGHRS and YFSETQ. V shed 1 base and J shed 2 bases, with 13 bases lying between them. DNA of the CDR3: TGCGCCAGCAGCTTGATACGCGGGGAAACCTACGAGCAGTACTTC. Protein sequence: CASSLIRGETYEQYF.

V gene TRBV14 combines with J gene TRBJ2-7; D call uncertain. Per the germline V gene, CDR1 is SGHDN and CDR2 is FVKESK. CDR3 length: 12 amino acids. With 8 bases removed from V and 7 bases from J, the gap between germline ends came to 15 bases. The DNA of the CDR3 is TGTGCCAGCGCACCGGTCTCTCGGGAGCAGTACTTC. This translates into CASAPVSREQYF.

V usage is TRBV3-1 (or the pseudogene TRBV3-2) and J usage is TRBJ2-3; D uncertain. Germline V lookup: CDR1 LGHDT, CDR2 YNNKEL (reference sequence). This CDR3 is 13 amino acids long. V was pared by 6 bases and J by 4 bases, with 11 bases between. The chain's CDR3 is CASSVDEADTQYF. In nucleotides, the CDR3 is TGTGCCAGCAGTGTCGACGAGGCAGATACGCAGTATTTT.

The chain uses TRBV18 and TRBJ1-1; D may be TRBD1 (5 bases). This CDR3 region has 18 residues. Germline V gene data show CDR1 as KGHSH and CDR2 as LQKENI. V lost 3 bases to trimming and J lost 1 base, with 21 bases between them. Here the CDR3 reads CASSPQHQGPGGNTEAFF. The CDR3 region has the DNA TGTGCCAGCTCACCCCAACATCAGGGCCCCGGGGGGAACACTGAAGCTTTCTTT.